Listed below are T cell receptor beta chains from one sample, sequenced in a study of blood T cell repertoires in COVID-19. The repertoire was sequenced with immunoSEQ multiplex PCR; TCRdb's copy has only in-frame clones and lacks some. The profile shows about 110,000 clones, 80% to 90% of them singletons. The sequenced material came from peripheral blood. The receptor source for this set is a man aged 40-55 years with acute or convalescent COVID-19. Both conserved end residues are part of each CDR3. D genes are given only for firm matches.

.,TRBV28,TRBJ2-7,CASREYRDYEQYF
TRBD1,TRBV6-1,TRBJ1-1,CASRDPTGIGTEAFF
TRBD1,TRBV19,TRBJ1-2,CASRRGGIGQGNYGYTF
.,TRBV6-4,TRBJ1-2,CASSDGRSGYTF
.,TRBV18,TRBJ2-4,CASSPGGAKNIQYF
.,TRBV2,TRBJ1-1,CASKGGGFTEAFF
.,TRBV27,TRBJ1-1,CASRQGSVEAFF
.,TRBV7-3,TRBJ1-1,CASSSSTGTEAFF
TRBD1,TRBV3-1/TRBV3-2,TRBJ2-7,CASSTGTGPYEQYF
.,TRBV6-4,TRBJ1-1,CASSDSMGARAFF
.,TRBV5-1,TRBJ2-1,CASSLGLAYNEQFF
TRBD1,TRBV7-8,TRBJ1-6,CASSSIRGQGFASKNSPLHF
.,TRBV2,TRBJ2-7,CASNPGWSREQYF
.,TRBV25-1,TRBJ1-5,CASSGTGTNQPQHF
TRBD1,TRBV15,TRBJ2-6,CATSRTLGTARSGANVLTF
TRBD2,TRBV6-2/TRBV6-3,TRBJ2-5,CASSPLTSGGTETQYF
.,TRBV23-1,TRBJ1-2,CARKESPTNNYGYTF
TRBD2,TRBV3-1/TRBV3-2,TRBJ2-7,CASSQDFAGGSYEQYF
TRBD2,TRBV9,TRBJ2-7,CASSVEAGGKSTYEQYF
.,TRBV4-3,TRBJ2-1,CASSQDGGGSYNEQFF
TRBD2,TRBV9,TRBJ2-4,CASSRGGADNIQYF
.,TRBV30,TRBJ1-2,CAWSVFDIGQRNYGYTF
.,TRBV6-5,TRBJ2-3,CASSRLQGTDTQYF
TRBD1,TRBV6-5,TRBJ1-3,CASDRVSGNTIYF
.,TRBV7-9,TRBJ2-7,CASYKGGGGYEQYF
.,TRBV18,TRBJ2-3,CASSRIRGDTQYF
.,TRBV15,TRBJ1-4,CATSRGVGANEKLFF
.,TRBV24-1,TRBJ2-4,CATSDLSGNGAKNIQYF
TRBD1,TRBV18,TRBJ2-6,CASSPKAGGTSGANVLTF
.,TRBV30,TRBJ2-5,CAWSVVGGIQETQYF
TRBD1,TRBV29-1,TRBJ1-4,CSVGDRDEKLFF
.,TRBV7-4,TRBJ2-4,CASSLWGGGATAKNIQYF
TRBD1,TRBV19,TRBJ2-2,CASRLDRPPWSELFF
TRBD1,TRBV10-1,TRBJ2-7,CASSTSGQGVTYEQYF
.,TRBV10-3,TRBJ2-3,CAISGAKESTGTDTQYF
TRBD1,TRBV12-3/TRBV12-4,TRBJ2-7,CASGDSYEQYF
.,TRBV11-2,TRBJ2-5,CASSLWKGGFLETQYF
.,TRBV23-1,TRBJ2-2,CASSLAGAPRTNTGELFF
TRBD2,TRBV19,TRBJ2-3,CASSSPSGGTDTQYF
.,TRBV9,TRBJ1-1,CASSVVSVNTEAFF
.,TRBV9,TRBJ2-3,CASSASTDTQYF
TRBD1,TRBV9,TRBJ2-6,CASGRTGFGANVLTF
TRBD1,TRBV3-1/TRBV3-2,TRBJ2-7,CASSQAWTGDGFEQYF
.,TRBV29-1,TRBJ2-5,CSAKDNQETQYF
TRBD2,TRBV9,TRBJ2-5,CASSVTGGGETQYF
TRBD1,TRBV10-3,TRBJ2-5,CAISAQGAGTQYF